Below, 22 T cell receptor beta chains from the same sample are listed, as sequenced in a study of blood T cells in healthy people across ages. Primers used in a second PCR of roughly 7 to 11 cycles were a sample-barcoded 5' primer and a J-beta primer mix. TCRdb processed the 5' RACE reads anew with MiXCR; each CDR3 protein has one entry. Of more than 750,000 distinct CDR3 sequences listed, roughly 28% are singletons. These data were likewise used in another study, on T cells of mothers and their children.

The sequenced sample consisted of blood. The receptor source for this set is a woman in her thirties or forties in good health.

This clonotype was found many times. The rearrangement links TRBV29-1 to TRBJ2-7; D is uncertain. The CDR3 loop spans 12 amino acids. CDR1 is SQVTM, CDR2 ANQGSEA, per germline. The germline V and J ends were trimmed by 5 bases and 6 bases, with 14 bases remaining between them. The CDR3 DNA sequence: TGCAGCGTTAGCCAGGCTCGGTCCGAGCAGTACTTC. It encodes CSVSQARSEQYF.

The chain carries TRBV28 and TRBJ2-3; 9 nucleotides line up with TRBD1. The V segment lost 7 bases and the J segment 2 bases; nucleotides outside the gene matches: 4. The V gene's germline CDR1 is MDHEN and CDR2 SYDVKM. This CDR3 has 14 residues. This CDR3 reads CASIRDRATDTQYF. In nucleotides, the CDR3 is TGTGCCAGCATTAGGGACAGGGCCACAGATACGCAGTATTTT.

V is TRBV24-1 and J is TRBJ2-1; D perhaps matches TRBD1 (6 bases). The germline V gene encodes CDR1 KGHDR and CDR2 SFDVKD. This CDR3 is 14 amino acids long. V shed 11 bases and J shed 0 bases, with 13 bases lying between them. The CDR3 DNA is TGTGCCATCAGGGACACGAGCTCCTACAATGAGCAGTTCTTC. Protein: CAIRDTSSYNEQFF.

This clonotype was found a few times. The chain combines TRBV24-1 with TRBJ2-1, with D uncertain. This CDR3 has 17 amino acids. CDR1 is KGHDR and CDR2 is SFDVKD in the germline V gene. V lost 3 bases to trimming and J lost 0 bases, with 14 bases between them. This CDR3 is CATSDPPSASSYNEQFF. The CDR3 DNA reads as TGTGCCACCAGTGATCCCCCTTCCGCCAGCTCCTACAATGAGCAGTTCTTC.

The V gene is TRBV28, the J gene TRBJ1-1; 7 nucleotides agree with TRBD1. Germline CDR1 is MDHEN and CDR2 is SYDVKM. CDR3 size: 14 residues. Unmatched junction bases numbered 6, after V lost 3 bases and J lost 5 bases. CDR3 amino acids: CASSFRGGWTEAFF. CDR3 DNA sequence: TGTGCCAGCAGTTTTAGAGGGGGCTGGACTGAAGCTTTCTTT.

This clonotype appeared many times. The chain uses TRBV20-1 and TRBJ2-3; 8 bases are a match to TRBD2. The CDR3 length is 17 residues. Trimming removed 1 base from V and 4 bases from J; junction bases left unmatched: 13. Germline CDR1 and CDR2: DFQATT and SNEGSKA (reference sequence). The CDR3 DNA sequence: TGCAGTGCTAGAGTCCCCTTCGGGACTAGGTTTGCAGATACGCAGTATTTT. This gives the protein CSARVPFGTRFADTQYF.

At least ten counts were recorded for this clonotype. The genes are TRBV28 and TRBJ1-2; 8 bases are a match to TRBD1. Germline-derived CDR1 and CDR2 are MDHEN and SYDVKM. The CDR3 is made up of 15 amino acids. V was clipped by 2 bases and J by 6 bases; unmatched bases: 8. The CDR3 coding sequence is TGTGCCAGCAGTTTAAGCCGGACAGGGAAGAATGGCTACACCTTC. Translated, it gives CASSLSRTGKNGYTF.

Concerning this clonotype: A much larger clone differs by one base, so this may be a read error. Because it lacks the conserved phenylalanine or tryptophan at the end, this CDR3 is likely a read error. The V and J genes are TRBV5-1 and TRBJ2-7; D not certain. Germline V CDR1 and CDR2: SGHRS, YFSETQ. The CDR3 covers 14 residues. V lost 0 bases and J 0 bases, leaving 7 bases between the germline ends. CDR3 bases: TGCGCCAGCAGCTTGGATTCAAGCTCCTACGAGCAGTACTCC. Encoded protein: CASSLDSSSYEQYS.

The table lists this clonotype with many counts. The rearrangement joins TRBV19 to TRBJ2-1, with D unclear. The ends were cut back, 1 base at V and 0 bases at J, with 7 bases in the middle. The CDR3 sequence is 15 residues long. Germline assignment: CDR1 LNHDA and CDR2 SQIVND (reference sequence). This CDR3 reads CASSIGSSSYNEQFF. CDR3 coding DNA: TGTGCCAGTAGTATAGGGTCGAGCTCCTACAATGAGCAGTTCTTC.

This rearrangement joins TRBV28 to TRBJ2-2, with 7 bases fitting TRBD2. With 10 bases clipped from V and 4 bases from J, the junction kept 6 bases outside the gene matches. The CDR3 length is 13 residues. Germline CDR1 MDHEN, CDR2 SYDVKM. CDR3 in amino acids: CATRRGSTGELFF. Here the CDR3 DNA reads TGTGCCACCCGGCGGGGGTCCACCGGGGAGCTGTTTTTT.

V usage is TRBV7-8 and J usage is TRBJ2-7, with D tentatively TRBD1 (6 bases). V was cut by 1 base and J by 6 bases, with 19 bases left in between. CDR1 and CDR2 from the germline V gene are SGHVS and FQNEAQ. The CDR3 runs to 16 residues. CDR3 nucleotides: TGTGCCAGCAGCTTAGGAGGGCCAGGGGTAAGGAGCGAGCAGTACTTC. It is translated as CASSLGGPGVRSEQYF.

This clonotype was counted only a few times. A much larger clone sits a single nucleotide away, making a read error possible. This chain uses TRBV12-3 or TRBV12-4 with TRBJ2-7, with 8 bases identical to TRBD2. The CDR3 contains 14 residues. Trimming removed 3 bases from V and 7 bases from J; junction bases left unmatched: 8. CDR3 amino acids: CASSLGLAGQEQYF. The CDR3, as DNA: TGTGCCAGCAGTTTGGGGCTAGCGGGTCAAGAGCAGTACTTC.

As to this clonotype: A much more abundant neighbour one base away suggests this may be a read error. The chain recombines TRBV29-1 with TRBJ2-5; TRBD1 might be the D (5 bases). The end of the DNA aligns better with TRBJ2-1, so the J call may be wrong. Per the germline V gene, CDR1 is SQVTM and CDR2 is ANQGSEA. The CDR3 is 12 residues long. The CDR3 DNA is TGCAGCGTTGGCAGGGCCCAAGAGACCCAGTTCTTC. It codes for CSVGRAQETQFF.

Comment on this clonotype: A much bigger clone sits one base away, suggesting this may be a read error. This CDR3 is CASSLGSSSYNEHFF. The CDR3 nucleotides are TGTGCCAGCAGCTTAGGCTCAAGCTCCTACAATGAGCACTTCTTC. The chain has TRBV7-9 and TRBJ2-1; D is unclear. This CDR3 contains 15 residues. CDR1 and CDR2 (germline): SEHNR, FQNEAQ (reference sequence).

Points on this clonotype: A much larger clone sits a single nucleotide away, making a read error possible. This chain links TRBV12-3 or TRBV12-4 with TRBJ1-2; no clear D gene. This CDR3 comprises 11 residues. This CDR3 reads CTSTDNYGYTF. In DNA form, the CDR3 reads TGTACCAGCACGGATAACTATGGCTACACCTTC.

About this clonotype: A much larger clone sits a single nucleotide away, making a read error possible. The V and J genes are TRBV11-2 and TRBJ2-7; D not resolved. The CDR3 loop spans 12 amino acids. Germline lookup yields CDR1 SGHAT and CDR2 FQNNGV. The CDR3 loop is CASNPDRNERYF. The DNA of the CDR3 is TGTGCCAGCAATCCCGATCGGAACGAGCGGTACTTC.

The V gene is TRBV7-3, the J gene TRBJ2-1; 8 bases are shared with TRBD1. The V and J ends lost 1 base and 8 bases, in that order; junction bases with no gene match: 10. Germline CDR1 SGHTA, CDR2 FQGTGA. There are 16 residues in the CDR3. The CDR3 DNA reads as TGTGCCAGCAGCTTAAGGGGGGACAGGCTGAGGGATGAGCAGTTCTTC. It encodes CASSLRGDRLRDEQFF.

This clonotype has at least ten counts. The chain is built from TRBV6-6 and TRBJ2-1, with D perhaps TRBD2 (7 bases). V lost 0 bases, J lost 5 bases, and 14 bases lay in between. CDR1 is MNHNY and CDR2 is SVGAGI in the germline V gene (reference sequence). The CDR3 consists of 16 residues. CDR3 sequence: CASSYSRGGSDNEQFF. The DNA of the CDR3 is TGTGCCAGCAGTTACTCGAGGGGGGGCAGCGACAATGAGCAGTTCTTC.

A remark on this clonotype: This may stem from a read error, because a much larger clone lies one nucleotide away. The chain uses TRBV9 and TRBJ2-5; 9 bases are shared with TRBD1. The length of the CDR3 is 16 residues. Looked up from germline, CDR1 is SGDLS and CDR2 is YYNGEE. CDR3 nucleotide sequence: TGTGCCAGCAACGTAGGCCCCAGGACAGGGGACGAGACCCAGTACTTC. Translated, it gives CASNVGPRTGDETQYF.

J is TRBJ1-5 and V is TRBV12-3 or TRBV12-4; possible D gene TRBD1, 5 bases. This CDR3 is built from 13 residues. V shed 1 base and J shed 8 bases, with 9 bases lying between them. CDR3 DNA: TGTGCCAGCAGTTTAGGGGGGAGGGAGCCCCAGCATTTT. This translates into CASSLGGREPQHF.

This chain connects TRBV28 to TRBJ2-7; D is undetermined. V lost 5 bases to trimming and J lost 7 bases, with 15 bases between them. The CDR3 length is 13 residues. Looked up from germline, CDR1 is MDHEN and CDR2 is SYDVKM. This chain's CDR3 is CASSPRAYNEQYF. DNA for the CDR3: TGTGCCAGCAGTCCCCGGGCGTACAATGAGCAGTACTTC.

The sample holds a few counts of this clonotype. The rearrangement joins TRBV20-1 to TRBJ2-7; the D is unclear. V lost 1 base to trimming and J lost 1 base, with 8 bases between them. The CDR3 loop spans 13 amino acids. Germline V gene lookup returns CDR1 DFQATT and CDR2 SNEGSKA (reference sequence). CDR3 sequence (DNA): TGCAGTGCTAGAGCAAGGGTATCCTACGAGCAGTACTTC. It is translated as CSARARVSYEQYF.